The clone carrying this T cell receptor beta chain was found a few times. V lost 3 bases, J lost 4 bases, and 15 bases lay in between. CDR3 length: 15 amino acids. Looked up from germline, CDR1 is SEHNR and CDR2 is FQNEAQ (reference sequence). RNA transcripts were the template, and TCR beta CDR3 regions were amplified from them. The first-round RT-PCR employed HTBI primers together with the Qiagen OneStep RT-PCR kit. A multiplex PCR was then performed as the second round. TCRdb reanalysed the multiplex PCR reads using MiXCR and keeps one entry per CDR3 protein. The data contain over a million distinct CDR3 sequences, 35% to 40% of them seen just once; the ten biggest clones take up 11%. This sample is drawn from a study of Graves' ophthalmopathy and Graves' hyperthyroidism.

Sequencing was performed on peripheral blood or thyroid tissue (not recorded which). The chain combines TRBV7-9 with TRBJ1-2; a weak D match, TRBD1 (5 bases). The sequence was obtained from an adult man with Graves' hyperthyroidism. The CDR3 DNA sequence: TGTGCCAGCAGCTTGGCCGGGGGAGTGGGCTATGGCTACACCTTC. It yields the protein CASSLAGGVGYGYTF.